These 32 T cell receptor beta chains were all obtained from the same sample, sequenced in a study of PD-1 and CTLA-4 blockade in melanoma. Repertoires were generated with immunoSEQ multiplex PCR, while TCRdb's copy carries only in-frame clones and drops some. This sample carries some 21,000 clones, around 88% of them seen once, and the ten largest clones take approximately 7.8%. The sample in question was CD8+ T cells from peripheral blood, obtained before anti-PD-1 treatment. The source is a human donor with melanoma.

V gene TRBV19 combines with J gene TRBJ1-1; perhaps TRBD1 as D (5 bases). Per the germline V gene, CDR1 is LNHDA and CDR2 is SQIVND (reference sequence). V was cut by 4 bases and J by 1 base, with 16 bases left in between. The CDR3 sequence is 16 residues long. This CDR3 is CASSNYLGDRNTEAFF. CDR3 bases: TGTGCCAGTAGTAACTACCTTGGGGACCGGAACACTGAAGCTTTCTTT.

This clone occurred once. The rearrangement uses TRBV7-9 and TRBJ1-4, with 9 nucleotides matching TRBD1. The CDR3 extends over 17 amino acids. The V segment lost 1 base and the J segment 11 bases; nucleotides outside the gene matches: 14. Germline values: CDR1 SEHNR, CDR2 FQNEAQ (reference sequence). CDR3 sequence (DNA): TGTGCCAGCAGCTTAGGATTCTCCGGGACAGGGCAGATGAAACTGTTTTTT. Translation: CASSLGFSGTGQMKLFF.

CDR3 sequence reads: CATNEAGDRVYGYTF. In DNA form, the CDR3 reads TGTGCCACCAATGAGGCAGGGGACAGGGTTTATGGCTACACCTTC. The V gene is TRBV28, the J gene TRBJ1-2, with 9 bases fitting TRBD1. The CDR3 has 15 amino acids. The V gene end was trimmed by 10 bases and the J gene end by 5 bases; junction bases not matched to a gene: 14. Germline CDR1 reads MDHEN; CDR2 reads SYDVKM.

The chain joins TRBV4-2 to TRBJ1-2; 10 nucleotides agree with TRBD1. The CDR3 spans 14 residues. The germline V gene encodes CDR1 LGHNA and CDR2 YNFKEQ. With 5 bases clipped from V and 8 bases from J, the junction kept 8 bases outside the gene matches. The CDR3 DNA reads as TGTGCCAGCAGCGCCCCCGGGACAGGGGACGGCTACACCTTC. Protein: CASSAPGTGDGYTF.

V gene TRBV9 combines with J gene TRBJ2-2; 9 bases match TRBD1. V was clipped by 7 bases and J by 5 bases; unmatched bases: 12. Germline-derived CDR1 and CDR2 are SGDLS and YYNGEE. The CDR3 spans 16 residues. The CDR3 region is CASSPRDRVYTGELFF. The CDR3 DNA reads TGTGCCAGCTCCCCCCGGGACAGGGTGTATACCGGGGAGCTGTTTTTT.

V gene TRBV27 combines with J gene TRBJ2-7; D ambiguous. Germline assignment: CDR1 MNHEY and CDR2 SMNVEV (reference sequence). CDR3 length equals 16 residues. Trimming removed 1 base from V and 2 bases from J, with 15 bases in between. CDR3 in DNA: TGTGCCAGCAGTTTATTCCCGGGCTTTATGACCTACGAGCAGTACTTC. Translation gives CASSLFPGFMTYEQYF.

This rearrangement joins TRBV6-1 to TRBJ2-3; 9 bases map to TRBD2. CDR1 and CDR2 from the germline V gene are MNHNS and SASEGT. Unmatched junction bases numbered 5, after V lost 4 bases and J lost 0 bases. This CDR3 is built from 16 residues. The CDR3 DNA follows: TGTGCCAGCAGTGTCGGACTAGCGCCTAGCACAGATACGCAGTATTTT. The encoded protein is CASSVGLAPSTDTQYF.

This rearrangement joins TRBV6-5 to TRBJ2-2, with D uncertain. Germline CDR1 reads MNHEY; CDR2 reads SVGAGI. CDR3 length: 11 amino acids. V lost 8 bases to trimming and J lost 5 bases, with 6 bases between them. This chain's CDR3 is CASARTGELFF. The CDR3 DNA follows: TGTGCCAGCGCCCGGACCGGGGAGCTGTTTTTT.

Relative to its sample, this clone is medium-sized. The chain has TRBV13 and TRBJ1-2, with TRBD1 as a possible D gene (6 bases). CDR1 and CDR2 (germline): PRHDT, FYEKMQ (reference sequence). The V gene lost 5 bases and the J gene lost 2 bases, with 9 bases spanning the gap. The CDR3 is 13 residues long. The CDR3 DNA reads as TGTGCCAGCAGCCCCCAGGGGAACTATGGCTACACCTTC. Protein: CASSPQGNYGYTF.

This clone was seen a single time. The gene calls are TRBV4-1 and TRBJ1-4; D is unclear. Trimming stripped 1 base from V and 7 bases from J, with 7 bases between. This CDR3 has 13 residues. CDR1 is MGHRA, CDR2 YSYEKL, per germline. CDR3 protein: CASSQVTIEKLFF. Written as DNA, the CDR3 is TGCGCCAGCAGCCAAGTCACCATTGAAAAACTGTTTTTT.

This CDR3 is CASSIIGTDQDGYTF. CDR3 sequence (DNA): TGTGCCAGTAGTATAATTGGGACAGACCAGGATGGCTACACCTTC. The genes are TRBV19 and TRBJ1-2; 7 nucleotides align to TRBD1. Looked up from germline, CDR1 is LNHDA and CDR2 is SQIVND (reference sequence). The V gene end was trimmed by 2 bases and the J gene end by 6 bases; junction bases not matched to a gene: 9. The length of the CDR3 is 15 residues.

This clone was recorded once. The chain employs TRBV3-1 (or the pseudogene TRBV3-2) and TRBJ1-2; 7 bases line up with TRBD1. In germline, CDR1 is LGHDT, CDR2 YNNKEL (reference sequence). There are 13 residues in the CDR3. V was pared by 2 bases and J by 3 bases, with 0 bases of the junction left unmatched. The CDR3 loop is CASSQQGDYGYTF. As DNA, the CDR3 is TGTGCCAGCAGCCAACAGGGGGACTATGGCTACACCTTC.

The chain uses TRBV15 and TRBJ2-1; 12 bases map to TRBD2. The V and J ends lost 1 base and 8 bases, in that order; junction bases with no gene match: 6. Germline CDR1 reads LNHNV; CDR2 reads YYDKDF (reference sequence). This CDR3 comprises 16 residues. The CDR3 sequence: CATSRGLAGEWDEQFF. DNA for the CDR3: TGTGCCACCAGCAGAGGACTAGCGGGGGAGTGGGATGAGCAGTTCTTC. Full variable domain (outside the CDR3, taken from reference TRBV15 and TRBJ2-1): DAMVIQNPRYQVTQFGKPVTLSCSQTLNHNVMYWYQQKSSQAPKLLFHYYDKDFNNEADTPDNFQSRRPNTSFCFLDIRSPGLGDTAMYLCATSRGLAGEWDEQFFGPGTRLTVL.

This chain joins TRBV27 and TRBJ1-1, with TRBD1 as a possible D gene (5 bases). There are 13 residues in the CDR3. Trimming cost V 3 bases and J 11 bases, with 16 bases left between them. Germline CDR1 reads MNHEY; CDR2 reads SMNVEV (reference sequence). CDR3 sequence (DNA): TGTGCCAGCAGTTTGGGAAGCAGGGAGGCGGCTTTCTTT. Amino acid sequence: CASSLGSREAAFF.

The CDR3 loop reads CASSLEGTGYNEQFF. As DNA, the CDR3 is TGCGCCAGCAGCTTGGAGGGGACAGGTTACAATGAGCAGTTCTTC. The genes are TRBV5-1 and TRBJ2-1; 8 bases align to TRBD1. The CDR3 sequence is 15 residues long. The ends lost 0 bases at V and 4 bases at J; junction bases unmatched: 3. Germline-derived CDR1 and CDR2 are SGHRS and YFSETQ.

The chain links TRBV16 to TRBJ1-1; 7 nucleotides line up with TRBD1. There are 15 residues in the CDR3. Germline loops: CDR1 KGHSY, CDR2 FQNENV. The J segment lost 6 bases and the V segment lost 0 bases, leaving 7 bases of the junction unmatched. DNA of the CDR3: TGTGCCAGCAGCCAATCGGAACAGGGGACTCCTGAAGCTTTCTTT. Protein product: CASSQSEQGTPEAFF.

The genes are TRBV30 and TRBJ2-7; D may be TRBD1 (5 bases). Trimming left V 2 bases short and J 2 bases short, with 10 bases between. The CDR3 sequence is 13 residues long. Germline V gene lookup returns CDR1 GTSNPN and CDR2 SVGIG (reference sequence). The CDR3 DNA follows: TGTGCCTGGAGTTCTGACAGTGCCTACGAGCAGTACTTC. Translated, it gives CAWSSDSAYEQYF.

The rearrangement uses TRBV12-3 or TRBV12-4 and TRBJ2-5, with 8 bases matching TRBD1. V lost 3 bases and J lost 3; bases outside the gene matches: 0. The CDR3 is 13 residues long. CDR3 coding DNA: TGTGCCAGCAGTTTGGACAGGGAAGAGACCCAGTACTTC. Its translation: CASSLDREETQYF.

The chain uses TRBV28 and TRBJ1-5; unclear D gene. The CDR3 totals 14 residues. Germline CDR1 reads MDHEN; CDR2 reads SYDVKM. The V and J ends lost 3 bases and 5 bases respectively, with 11 bases between them. CDR3 in DNA: TGTGCCAGCAGTTTGGAGCAGGCGTATCAGCCCCAGCATTTT. It translates to CASSLEQAYQPQHF.

The chain employs TRBV27 and TRBJ2-1; weak D call: TRBD2 (5 bases). CDR1 is MNHEY and CDR2 is SMNVEV in the germline V gene (reference sequence). This CDR3 comprises 14 residues. Trimming took off 7 bases at V and 0 bases at J, with 10 bases between the two ends. The CDR3 DNA reads as TGTGCCAGCACCCTGGGGAGCTCCTACAATGAGCAGTTCTTC. Translated, it gives CASTLGSSYNEQFF.

The J gene is TRBJ1-4, the V gene TRBV15, with a weak D call TRBD1 (6 bases). V was clipped by 3 bases and J by 8 bases, with 16 bases between them. The CDR3 totals 15 residues. Germline-derived CDR1 and CDR2 are LNHNV and YYDKDF (reference sequence). The CDR3 DNA is TGTGCCACCAGCAGTACTCTACAGGGTTCAGAAAAACTGTTTTTT. Translated, it gives CATSSTLQGSEKLFF.

The J gene is TRBJ2-1, the V gene TRBV10-3, with a possible D match to TRBD2 (5 bases). Germline CDR1 is ENHRY and CDR2 is SYGVKD. The CDR3 contains 13 residues. With 10 bases removed from V and 5 bases from J, the gap between germline ends came to 15 bases. The CDR3 DNA reads TGTGCCAACTCCCCTCGAGCGGACAATGAGCAGTTCTTC. Translated: CANSPRADNEQFF.

The chain combines TRBV25-1 with TRBJ2-1, with D possibly called TRBD1 or TRBD2 (5 bases each). The CDR3 is 14 amino acids. Germline V gives CDR1 MGHDK, CDR2 SYGVNS. V was shortened by 4 bases and J by 8 bases, with 15 bases between the two germline ends. The CDR3 DNA follows: TGTGCCAGCAGTGCGGTTAGGGACGTCCATGAGCAGTTCTTC. Protein: CASSAVRDVHEQFF.

The CDR3 here is CASSLAGIVYEQYF. The CDR3 DNA reads as TGTGCCAGCAGCTTGGCAGGGATCGTCTACGAGCAGTACTTC. This chain uses TRBV5-6 with TRBJ2-7, with D perhaps TRBD1 (5 bases). The V end was cut by 0 bases, the J end by 3 bases, with 10 bases between. The CDR3 is 14 residues long. The germline V gene has CDR1 SGHDT and CDR2 YYEEEE. The variable domain in full, with the rest retrieved from reference TRBV5-6 and TRBJ2-7, is DAGVTQSPTHLIKTRGQQVTLRCSPKSGHDTVSWYQQALGQGPQFIFQYYEEEERQRGNFPDRFSGHQFPNYSSELNVNALLLGDSALYLCASSLAGIVYEQYFGPGTRLTVT.

This chain uses TRBV12-3 or TRBV12-4 with TRBJ2-2; D is possibly TRBD2 (5 bases). The CDR3 has 12 amino acids. V lost 6 bases and J lost 5, with 7 bases in between. CDR3 in DNA: TGTGCCAGCAGCAGGACTACCGGGGAGCTGTTTTTT. Translated, it gives CASSRTTGELFF.

This sequence joins TRBV5-5 and TRBJ1-4; a weak D match, TRBD1 (5 bases). This CDR3 spans 14 amino acids. Looked up from germline, CDR1 is SGHKS and CDR2 is YYEKEE (reference sequence). V lost 4 bases and J 8 bases, leaving 15 bases between the germline ends. CDR3: CASSPGGAGEKLFF. Here the CDR3 DNA reads TGTGCCAGCAGCCCCGGAGGGGCGGGGGAAAAACTGTTTTTT. Together with reference TRBV5-5 and TRBJ1-4, the CDR3 gives the full variable domain: DAGVTQSPTHLIKTRGQQVTLRCSPISGHKSVSWYQQVLGQGPQFIFQYYEKEERGRGNFPDRFSARQFPNYSSELNVNALLLGDSALYLCASSPGGAGEKLFFGSGTQLSVL.

The J gene is TRBJ2-7, the V gene TRBV5-6; TRBD1 matches at 9 bases. The V and J ends lost 4 bases and 3 bases, in that order; junction bases with no gene match: 5. This CDR3 region has 14 residues. From germline, CDR1 is SGHDT and CDR2 YYEEEE. The CDR3 bases are TGTGCCAGCAGCCAGGGGACAGGGAACTACGAGCAGTACTTC. It is translated as CASSQGTGNYEQYF.

This clone turned up a few times. This same CDR3 is encoded by further DNA sequences in the sample. This chain joins TRBV7-2 and TRBJ2-7; D gene uncertain. This CDR3 is built from 11 residues. Germline CDR1 is SGHTA and CDR2 is FQGNSA. The ends were cut back, 4 bases at V and 2 bases at J, with 3 bases in the middle. CDR3 residues: CASSYAYEQYF. CDR3 sequence (DNA): TGTGCCAGCAGCTATGCCTACGAGCAGTACTTC.

This chain connects TRBV6-6 to TRBJ2-5, with TRBD2 matching over 11 bases. Trimming at V came to 5 bases and at J to 2 bases, leaving 4 bases not matched to a gene. This CDR3 is 15 amino acids long. Germline CDR1 MNHNY, CDR2 SVGAGI (reference sequence). CDR3 nucleotides: TGTGCCAGCAGTGTCCGACTAGCGGGACAAGAGACCCAGTACTTC. Translation: CASSVRLAGQETQYF.

The chain recombines TRBV3-1 (or the pseudogene TRBV3-2) with TRBJ2-1; 11 nucleotides agree with TRBD2. The V gene's germline CDR1 is LGHDT and CDR2 YNNKEL (reference sequence). V was clipped by 1 base and J by 2 bases; unmatched bases: 7. The CDR3 loop spans 18 amino acids. CDR3 sequence: CASSQGLASGGPYNEQFF. The CDR3 region has the DNA TGTGCCAGCAGCCAAGGTTTGGCTAGCGGGGGGCCCTACAATGAGCAGTTCTTC.

The gene calls are TRBV4-3 and TRBJ2-7; weak D call: TRBD1 (5 bases). V lost 0 bases to trimming and J lost 5 bases, with 14 bases between them. This CDR3 is 15 amino acids long. From germline, CDR1 is LGHNA and CDR2 YSLEER. For the CDR3, the DNA is TGCGCCAGCAGCCAAGACTCCAGGGAATGGAACGAGCAGTACTTC. It is translated as CASSQDSREWNEQYF.

The chain joins TRBV4-1 to TRBJ1-6; no definite D call. With 1 base removed from V and 8 bases from J, the gap between germline ends came to 12 bases. The CDR3 is 15 residues long. Per the germline V gene, CDR1 is MGHRA and CDR2 is YSYEKL. CDR3 region: CASSQVTATDSPLHF. The CDR3 nucleotides read TGCGCCAGCAGCCAAGTAACGGCGACCGATTCACCCCTCCACTTT.